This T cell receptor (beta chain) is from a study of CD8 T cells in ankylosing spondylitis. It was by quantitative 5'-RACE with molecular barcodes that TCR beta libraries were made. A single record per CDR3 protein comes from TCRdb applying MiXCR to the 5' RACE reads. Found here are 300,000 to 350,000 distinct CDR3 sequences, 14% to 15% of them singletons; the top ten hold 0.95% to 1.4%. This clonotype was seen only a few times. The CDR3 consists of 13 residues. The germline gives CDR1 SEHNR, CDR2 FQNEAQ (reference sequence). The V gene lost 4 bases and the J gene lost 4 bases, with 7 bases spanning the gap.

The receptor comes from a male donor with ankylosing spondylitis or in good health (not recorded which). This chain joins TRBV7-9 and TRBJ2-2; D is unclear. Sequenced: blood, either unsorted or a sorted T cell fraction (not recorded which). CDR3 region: CASSSKGTGELFF. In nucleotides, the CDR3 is TGTGCCAGCAGCTCGAAAGGCACCGGGGAGCTGTTTTTT.